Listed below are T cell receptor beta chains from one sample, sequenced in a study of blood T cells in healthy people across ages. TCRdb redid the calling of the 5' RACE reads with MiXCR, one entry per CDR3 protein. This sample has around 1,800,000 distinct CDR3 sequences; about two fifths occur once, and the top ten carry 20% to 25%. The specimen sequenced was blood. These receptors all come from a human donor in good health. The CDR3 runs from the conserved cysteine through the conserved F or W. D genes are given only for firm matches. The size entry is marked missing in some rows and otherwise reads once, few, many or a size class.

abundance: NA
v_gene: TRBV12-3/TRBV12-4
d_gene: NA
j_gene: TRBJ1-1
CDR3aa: CASSFWQGIEAFF
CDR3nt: TGTGCCAGCAGTTTCTGGCAGGGGATAGAAGCTTTCTTT

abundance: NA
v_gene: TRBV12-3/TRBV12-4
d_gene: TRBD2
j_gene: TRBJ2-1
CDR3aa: CASSFWLAGGQTYNEQFF
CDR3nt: TGTGCCAGCAGTTTTTGGCTAGCGGGGGGGCAAACCTACAATGAGCAGTTCTTC

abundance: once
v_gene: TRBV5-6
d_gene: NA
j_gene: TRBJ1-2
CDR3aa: CASSLESGNYGYTF
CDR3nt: TGTGCCAGCAGCTTGGAATCGGGAAACTATGGCTACACCTTC

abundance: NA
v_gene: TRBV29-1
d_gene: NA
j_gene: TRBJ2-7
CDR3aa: CSVEGRPWREQYF
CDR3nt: TGCAGCGTTGAAGGTCGACCCTGGAGGGAGCAGTACTTC

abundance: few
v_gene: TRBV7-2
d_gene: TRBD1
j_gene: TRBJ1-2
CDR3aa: CASSLEGGNGYTF
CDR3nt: TGTGCCAGCAGCTTAGAAGGGGGCAATGGCTACACCTTC

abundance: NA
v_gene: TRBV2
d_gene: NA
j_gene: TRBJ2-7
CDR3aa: CASSEGSTGRIEQYF
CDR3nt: TGTGCCAGCAGTGAAGGGTCGACTGGTAGGATCGAGCAGTACTTC

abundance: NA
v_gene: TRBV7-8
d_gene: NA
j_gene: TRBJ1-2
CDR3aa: CASTFGGESSYGYTF
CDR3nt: TGTGCCAGCACCTTCGGAGGGGAATCATCCTATGGCTACACCTTC

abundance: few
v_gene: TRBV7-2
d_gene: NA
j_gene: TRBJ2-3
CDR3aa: CASSLDSSRTQYF
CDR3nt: TGTGCCAGCAGCTTGGACTCCTCTCGTACGCAGTATTTT

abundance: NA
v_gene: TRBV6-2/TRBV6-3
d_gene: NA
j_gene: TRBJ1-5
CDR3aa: CASSGFGGQGQPQHF
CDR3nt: TGTGCCAGCAGTGGGTTCGGGGGGCAAGGTCAGCCCCAGCATTTT

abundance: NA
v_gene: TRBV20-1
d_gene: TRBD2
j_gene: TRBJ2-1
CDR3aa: CSASGGAEGNEQFF
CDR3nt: TGCAGCGCCAGCGGGGGGGCTGAGGGCAATGAGCAGTTCTTC

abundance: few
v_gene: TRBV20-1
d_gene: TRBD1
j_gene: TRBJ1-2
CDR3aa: CSARDPDREVGYTF
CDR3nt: TGCAGTGCTAGAGACCCGGACAGGGAAGTGGGCTACACCTTC

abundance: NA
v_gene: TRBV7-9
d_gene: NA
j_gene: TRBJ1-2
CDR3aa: CASSLAPGAYGYTF
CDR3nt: TGTGCCAGCAGCTTAGCGCCAGGGGCCTATGGCTACACCTTC

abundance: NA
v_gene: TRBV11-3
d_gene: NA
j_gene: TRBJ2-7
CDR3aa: CASSLGSQGVGF
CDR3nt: TGTGCCAGCAGCTTAGGGTCCCAAGGAGTGGGCTTC

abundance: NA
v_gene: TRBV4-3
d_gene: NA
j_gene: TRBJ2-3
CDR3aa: CASSQDQKMDTQYF
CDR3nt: TGCGCCAGCAGCCAAGATCAAAAAATGGATACGCAGTATTTT

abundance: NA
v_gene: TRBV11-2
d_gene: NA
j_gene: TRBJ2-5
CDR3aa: CASSLYGLPVVSTQYF
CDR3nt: TGTGCCAGCAGCTTATACGGACTCCCTGTGGTGTCGACCCAGTACTTC

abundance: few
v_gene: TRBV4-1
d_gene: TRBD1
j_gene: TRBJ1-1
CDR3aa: CASSQVPGQGNTEAFF
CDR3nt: TGCGCCAGCAGCCAAGTTCCGGGACAGGGAAACACTGAAGCTTTCTTT

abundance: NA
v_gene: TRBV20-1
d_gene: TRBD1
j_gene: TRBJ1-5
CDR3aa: CSARRAGGQPQHF
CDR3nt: TGCAGTGCTAGAAGGGCAGGGGGGCAGCCCCAGCATTTT

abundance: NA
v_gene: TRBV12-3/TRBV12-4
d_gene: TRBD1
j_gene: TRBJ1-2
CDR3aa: CASSYTGTGAGYTF
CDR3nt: TGTGCCAGCTCCTATACCGGGACAGGGGCTGGCTACACCTTC

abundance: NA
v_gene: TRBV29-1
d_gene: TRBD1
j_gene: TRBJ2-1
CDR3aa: CSVEAGTGSSYNEQFF
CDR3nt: TGCAGCGTTGAAGCGGGGACAGGGAGCTCCTACAATGAGCAGTTCTTC

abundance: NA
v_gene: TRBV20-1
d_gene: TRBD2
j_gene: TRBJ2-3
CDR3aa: CSARSARGNTDTQYF
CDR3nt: TGCAGTGCTAGATCGGCGCGGGGGAACACAGATACGCAGTATTTT

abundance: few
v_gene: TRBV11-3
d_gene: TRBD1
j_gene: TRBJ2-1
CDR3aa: CASSLEGGVSYNEQFF
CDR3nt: TGTGCCAGCAGCTTGGAAGGGGGCGTCTCCTACAATGAGCAGTTCTTC

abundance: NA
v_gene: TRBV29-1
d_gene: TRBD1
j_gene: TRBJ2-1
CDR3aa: CSVAPGQASYNEQFF
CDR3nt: TGCAGCGTCGCTCCTGGACAGGCCTCCTACAATGAGCAGTTCTTC

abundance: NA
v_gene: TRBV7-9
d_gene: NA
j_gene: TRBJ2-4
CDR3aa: CASSLPPGSGKERNEQYF
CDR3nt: TGTGCCAGCAGCTTACCGCCGGGTAGCGGTAAAGAGAGGAATGAGCAGTACTTC

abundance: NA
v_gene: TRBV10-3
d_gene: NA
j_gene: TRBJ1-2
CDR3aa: CAISENIGELDGYTF
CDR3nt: TGTGCCATCAGTGAGAATATCGGGGAACTGGATGGCTACACCTTC

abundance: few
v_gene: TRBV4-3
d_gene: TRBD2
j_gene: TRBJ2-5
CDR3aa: CASSQGRRGYQETQYF
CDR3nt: TGCGCCAGCAGCCAAGGCCGGCGGGGGTACCAAGAGACCCAGTACTTC

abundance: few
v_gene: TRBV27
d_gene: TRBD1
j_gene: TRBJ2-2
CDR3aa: CASSRGTGNTGELFF
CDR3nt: TGTGCCAGCAGTAGGGGGACAGGGAACACCGGGGAGCTGTTTTTT

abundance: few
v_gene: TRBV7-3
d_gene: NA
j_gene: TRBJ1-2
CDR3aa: CASSEQGPGGGYTF
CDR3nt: TGTGCCAGCAGCGAACAGGGACCCGGAGGTGGCTACACCTTC

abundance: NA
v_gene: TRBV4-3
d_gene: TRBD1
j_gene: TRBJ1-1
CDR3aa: CASSPRGQRTEAFF
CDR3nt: TGCGCCAGCAGCCCGAGGGGACAGAGGACTGAAGCTTTCTTT

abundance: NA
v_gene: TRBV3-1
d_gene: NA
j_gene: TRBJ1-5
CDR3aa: CASSQTQNTNQPQHF
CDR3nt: TGTGCCAGCAGCCAGACACAGAACACAAATCAGCCCCAGCATTTT

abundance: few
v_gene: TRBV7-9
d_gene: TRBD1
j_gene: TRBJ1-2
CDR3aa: CASSSRNRGNYGYTF
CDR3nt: TGTGCCAGCAGCTCTAGAAACAGGGGAAACTATGGCTACACCTTC

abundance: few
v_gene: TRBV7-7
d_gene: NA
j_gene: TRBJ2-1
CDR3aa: CASSPMVSIDEQFF
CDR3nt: TGTGCCAGCAGCCCAATGGTCTCGATCGATGAGCAGTTCTTC

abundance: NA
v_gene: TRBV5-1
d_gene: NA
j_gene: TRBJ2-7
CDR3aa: CASSLSQASAYEQYF
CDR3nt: TGCGCCAGCAGCTTGAGCCAGGCTTCCGCCTACGAGCAGTACTTC

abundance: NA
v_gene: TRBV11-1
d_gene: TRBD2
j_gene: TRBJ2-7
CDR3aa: CASSSFPVSGLAVSYEQYF
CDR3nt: TGTGCCAGCAGCTCCTTTCCAGTGTCTGGACTAGCGGTTTCCTACGAGCAGTACTTC

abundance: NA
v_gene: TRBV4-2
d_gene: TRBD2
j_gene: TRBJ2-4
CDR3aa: CASSHSYGASGVGQYF
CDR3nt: TGTGCCAGCAGCCATTCCTACGGGGCTAGCGGGGTGGGGCAGTACTTC

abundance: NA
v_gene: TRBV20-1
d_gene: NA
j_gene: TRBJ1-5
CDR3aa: CSARVRTDQPQHF
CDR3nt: TGCAGTGCTAGGGTCCGGACAGACCAGCCCCAGCATTTT

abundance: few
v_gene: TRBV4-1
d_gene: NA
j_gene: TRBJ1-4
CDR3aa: CASSQRGGLEKLFF
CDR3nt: TGCGCCAGCAGCCAAAGAGGGGGGCTCGAAAAACTGTTTTTT

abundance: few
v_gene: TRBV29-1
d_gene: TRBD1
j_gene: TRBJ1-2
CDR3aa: CSVKTGTYGYTF
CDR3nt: TGCAGCGTTAAGACAGGGACCTATGGCTACACCTTC

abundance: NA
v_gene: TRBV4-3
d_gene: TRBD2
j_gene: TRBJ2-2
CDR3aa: CASSQLAGSQTGELFF
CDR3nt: TGCGCCAGCAGCCAGCTAGCGGGGAGTCAGACCGGGGAGCTGTTTTTT

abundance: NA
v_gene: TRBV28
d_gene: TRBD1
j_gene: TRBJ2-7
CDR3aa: CASSPTGLPHEQYF
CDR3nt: TGTGCCAGCAGTCCGACAGGGCTGCCCCACGAGCAGTACTTC

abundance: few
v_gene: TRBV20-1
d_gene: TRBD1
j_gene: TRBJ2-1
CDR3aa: CSARDRDRGSHEQFF
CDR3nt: TGCAGTGCTAGAGACCGGGACAGGGGTTCCCATGAGCAGTTCTTC

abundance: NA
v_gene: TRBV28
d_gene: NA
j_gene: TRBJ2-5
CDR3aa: CASTQVGSQETQYF
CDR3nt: TGTGCCAGCACCCAAGTGGGCAGCCAAGAGACCCAGTACTTC

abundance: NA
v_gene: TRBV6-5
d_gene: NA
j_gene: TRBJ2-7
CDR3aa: CASSYSWATHEQYF
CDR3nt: TGTGCCAGCAGTTACTCCTGGGCTACCCACGAGCAGTACTTC

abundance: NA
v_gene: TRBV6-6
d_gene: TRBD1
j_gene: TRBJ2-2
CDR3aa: CANGQGEYGELFF
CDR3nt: TGTGCCAACGGACAGGGGGAATACGGGGAGCTGTTTTTT

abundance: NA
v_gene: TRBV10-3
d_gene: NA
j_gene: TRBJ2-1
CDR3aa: CAPHPGTWDKQFF
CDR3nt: TGTGCCCCCCACCCAGGGACTTGGGATAAGCAGTTCTTC

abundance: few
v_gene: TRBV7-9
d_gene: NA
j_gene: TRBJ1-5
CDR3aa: CASTSDLNQPQHF
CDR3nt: TGTGCCAGCACCAGTGACCTCAATCAGCCCCAGCATTTT

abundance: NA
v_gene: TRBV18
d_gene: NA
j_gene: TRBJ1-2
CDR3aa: CASSPDGYRGYTF
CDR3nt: TGTGCCAGCTCCCCCGACGGTTATCGTGGCTACACCTTC

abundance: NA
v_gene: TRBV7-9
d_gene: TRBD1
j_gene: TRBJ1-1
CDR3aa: CASSLPRGLGTEAFF
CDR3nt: TGTGCCAGCAGCTTACCGAGGGGGCTTGGGACTGAAGCTTTCTTT

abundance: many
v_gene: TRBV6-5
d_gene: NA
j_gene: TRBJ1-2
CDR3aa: CASRIHGHLYGGYTF
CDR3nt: TGTGCCAGCAGGATCCATGGGCACCTCTATGGTGGCTACACCTTC

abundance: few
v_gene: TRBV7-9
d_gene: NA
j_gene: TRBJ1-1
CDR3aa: CASSSPGGGLRPEAFF
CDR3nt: TGTGCCAGCAGCTCCCCCGGTGGCGGTCTGCGGCCTGAAGCTTTCTTT

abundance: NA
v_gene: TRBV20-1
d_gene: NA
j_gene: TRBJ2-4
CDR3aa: CSASNLAKSIQYF
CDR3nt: TGCAGTGCTTCTAATCTAGCCAAAAGCATTCAGTACTTC

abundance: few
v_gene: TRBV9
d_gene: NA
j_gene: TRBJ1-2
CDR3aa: CASSVKENYGYTF
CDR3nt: TGTGCCAGCAGCGTAAAGGAGAACTATGGCTACACCTTC

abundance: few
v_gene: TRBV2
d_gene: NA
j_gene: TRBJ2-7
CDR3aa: CASKGQARDEQYF
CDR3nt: TGTGCCAGCAAGGGGCAGGCCCGGGACGAGCAGTACTTC

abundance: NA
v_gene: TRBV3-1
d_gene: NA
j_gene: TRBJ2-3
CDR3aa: CASSQDLRSTDTQYF
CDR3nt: TGTGCCAGCAGCCAAGATCTTCGGAGCACAGATACGCAGTATTTT

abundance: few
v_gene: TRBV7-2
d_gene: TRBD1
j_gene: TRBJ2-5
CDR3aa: CASSSPRTGEIQYF
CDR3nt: TGTGCCAGCAGCTCACCCCGGACAGGGGAGATCCAGTACTTC

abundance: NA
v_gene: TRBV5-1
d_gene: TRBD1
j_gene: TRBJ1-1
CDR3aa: CASSFPQTGGDTEAFF
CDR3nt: TGCGCCAGCAGCTTCCCACAGACAGGGGGGGACACTGAAGCTTTCTTT

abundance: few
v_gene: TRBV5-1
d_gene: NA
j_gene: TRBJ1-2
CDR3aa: CASSSMGVQSGLYYGYTF
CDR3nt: TGCGCCAGCAGCTCGATGGGGGTCCAGTCTGGACTATACTATGGCTACACCTTC

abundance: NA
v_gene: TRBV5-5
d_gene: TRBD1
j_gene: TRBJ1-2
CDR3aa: CASSPLVRGGDYGYTF
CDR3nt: TGTGCCAGCAGCCCCCTGGTTAGAGGGGGCGACTATGGCTACACCTTC

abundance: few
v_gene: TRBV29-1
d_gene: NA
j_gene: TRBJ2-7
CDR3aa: CSVGSGTKYF
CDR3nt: NA

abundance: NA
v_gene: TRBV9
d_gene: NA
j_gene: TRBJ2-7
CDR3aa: CASHRVNEQYF
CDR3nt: TGTGCCAGCCACCGAGTCAACGAGCAGTACTTC